Ten or more counts support the clone carrying this TCR beta chain. Its specificity is not known. Deletions cut 4 bases from V and 2 bases from J, with 10 bases between. There are 14 residues in the CDR3. Germline-derived CDR1 and CDR2 are SGHTA and FQGNSA. Time point meaning: newly diagnosed GD, antithyroid drugs for less than 3 months. The TCR library was prepared using RNA isolated from PBMCs. The data belong to a study of regulatory T cells in long-lasting Graves disease. Across the study: Duration of antithyroid drug therapy among newly diagnosed Graves' patients was under 3 months. General study results and limits: Those with persistent Graves' had less TCR diversity than newly diagnosed patients. Favored gene segments in persistent disease were TRBV28, TRBJ1-2 and TRBJ2-5.

In building TCR beta libraries, iRepertoire HTBI primers were used together with Arm-PCR of CDR3 regions. TCRdb passed the multiplex PCR reads through MiXCR, listing each CDR3 protein once. Of fewer than 450,000 distinct CDR3 sequences in the sample, about 15% were seen once. This sample was also put to use in a study of T cells in Graves' hyperthyroidism and ophthalmopathy. That paper notes: The authors' 13 V-J model separated ophthalmopathy from stable hyperthyroidism.

This material consisted of peripheral blood mononuclear cells (PBMCs), taken at new diagnosis, from a patient treated with antithyroid drugs. This receptor was obtained from a middle-aged woman with Graves disease. The rearrangement uses TRBV7-2 and TRBJ2-3; D is possibly TRBD2 (6 bases). The CDR3 nucleotides are TGTGCCAGCAGCTCCCGGGGGATCACAGATACGCAGTATTTT. It yields the protein CASSSRGITDTQYF.